The T cell receptor (beta chain) under discussion was sequenced for a study of blood T cell repertoires in COVID-19 (dated by TCRdb to about 2020). At the level of the whole study: Samples from collaborators originated in the United States, Italy and Spain and spanned both the acute and convalescent phases of COVID-19. The material from the prospective study consisted of cDNA or gDNA derived from T cells, B-cell-depleted T cells, or PBMCs. Subjects who had been exposed to COVID-19, were actively infected with it, or had recovered from it provided the deeply sampled blood TCRbeta repertoires that made up the dataset. The repertoires were released in a freely available public database meant as a resource for research on the immune response to SARS-CoV-2. Samples were obtained from the ongoing ImmuneRACE study (first 160 participants) and from over 1,000 subjects provided by 6 global collaborators. The sample metadata nearly always contained a de-identified subject ID, COVID-19 status, age in years and sex. Where HLA class I and class II types were available, the types were taken from metadata supplied by the sample provider, not from assay-based typing.

TCRbeta CDR3 regions were amplified from genomic DNA by means of the immunoSEQ Assay, a bias-controlled multiplex PCR. The paper's data handling went like this. Nucleated cell counts per sample were estimated from amplification of reference gene primers within the assay. Sequence reads were collapsed and filtered to measure the absolute abundance of every unique TCRbeta CDR3 rearrangement. Productive Simpson clonality was computed per sample as the square root of Simpson's diversity index over productive rearrangements. TCRdb mirrors the immuneACCESS table, restricted to in-frame sequences. Some clones are absent from its copies; in checked studies, under half trace to an unresolved V gene, and the reason for the others is unknown. From that table come the V and J calls and clone size; the DNA was used to work out D and trimming. A total of approximately 70,000 clones appear in this sample, around 66% of them only once. The ten largest clones represent 51% of the sample.

The investigation overall reported the following: How much clinical and demographic metadata was included differed by source and by participant, and the metadata was provided uncurated.

The CDR3 runs 14 amino acids, cysteine and phenylalanine included. The entry retains the CDR3 DNA only, 42 bases that are in frame from base 1. At the junction V is shortened by 0 bases and J by 1 base, with 6 bases in between. In the germline V gene, CDR1 corresponds to KGHSH and CDR2 to LQKENI. In the prospective study, participants were roughly 18 to 90 years old, resided in 24 geographic areas of the United States, and were enrolled through a virtual design. In the prospective study, cohorts were assigned on the basis of participant-reported clinical history obtained from a screening survey and a study questionnaire. A participant counted as exposed if, within 2 weeks of entering the study, that participant had been in contact with someone who had a PCR-confirmed or clinician-diagnosed COVID-19 case. In the prospective study, whole blood, serum and a nasopharyngeal or oropharyngeal swab were collected from each participant by mobile phlebotomists. Prospective study participants could optionally give additional blood draws and questionnaires over an approximately 2-month period. Before DNA extraction, prospective study blood samples were shipped either frozen or at room temperature.

This clone has a count of ten or more. The clone's antigen remains unknown. Per-nucleotide qualities are absent, and no much larger clonotype sits a single base away. Sample: PBMCs or T cells enriched from blood (not recorded which). The source of this sequence is a woman aged 55-75 years who had been exposed to COVID-19. The chain couples TRBV18 to TRBJ2-5; matching of 5 bases hints at TRBD2 as the D gene. CDR3 protein: CASSPPSGQETQYF. Read as DNA, the sequence is TGTGCCAGCTCACCACCCAGCGGCCAAGAGACCCAGTACTTC.